Listed below are T cell receptor beta chains from one sample, sequenced in a study of cytotoxic CD8 clonotypes in ibrutinib-treated CLL. Here immunoSEQ multiplex PCR was the method, and the copy in TCRdb shows in-frame clones only, minus some. The sample includes around 92,000 clones, roughly 80% seen only once; the top ten take approximately 23%. This sample comprised PBMCs, obtained after 24 months of ibrutinib treatment. The source of these receptors is a human donor with chronic lymphocytic leukemia. CDR3s include the opening cysteine and the closing phenylalanine or tryptophan. D genes are given only for firm matches. Where a row states a size, it is once, few, many or the class of an expanded clone; other rows omit it.

D	V	size	J	DNA	CDR3
TRBD1	TRBV30	-	TRBJ1-4	TGTGCCTGGAGCGCGGGGACAGCTTATCTTGCAACTAATGAAAAACTGTTTTTT	CAWSAGTAYLATNEKLFF
-	TRBV27	-	TRBJ2-3	TGTGCCAGCAGTTTATCACGATTAGCAGGCACAGATACGCAGTATTTT	CASSLSRLAGTDTQYF
-	TRBV27	few	TRBJ2-7	TGTGCCAGCGGGGGAGGTGCCTACGAGCAGTACTTC	CASGGGAYEQYF
-	TRBV19	-	TRBJ1-4	TGTGCCGGCTGTCCTGCAACTAATGAAAAACTGTTTTTT	CAGCPATNEKLFF
TRBD2	TRBV16	-	TRBJ2-1	TGTGCCAGCAGCGACAATAGCGGGAGCTCCTACAATGAGCAGTTCTTC	CASSDNSGSSYNEQFF
TRBD1	TRBV7-3	-	TRBJ1-2	TGTGCCAGCAGCTTCGGACAGGGGGGCTATGGCTACACCTTC	CASSFGQGGYGYTF
-	TRBV6-6	-	TRBJ2-7	TGTGCCAGCGGCGGCGGACAGTTTGTAGGCGAGCAGTACTTC	CASGGGQFVGEQYF
-	TRBV19	-	TRBJ2-7	TGTGCCAGTAGTATAGACGGGACGGCGAACTACGAGCAGTACTTC	CASSIDGTANYEQYF
TRBD2	TRBV7-6	-	TRBJ2-5	TGTGCCAGCAGCTTAGTAGCGGGGGGCTACGAGACCCAGTACTTC	CASSLVAGGYETQYF
TRBD1	TRBV15	-	TRBJ2-7	TGTGCCACCAGCAGAGATAGGCAGGGGGCCTACGAGCAGTACTTC	CATSRDRQGAYEQYF
-	TRBV2	-	TRBJ1-1	TGTGCCAGCAGGCTAGCAACGAACACTGAAGCTTTCTTT	CASRLATNTEAFF
TRBD1	TRBV10-3	-	TRBJ2-7	TGTGCCATCAGTGGGACAGGCTACGAGCAGTACTTC	CAISGTGYEQYF
-	TRBV6-6	-	TRBJ2-1	TGTGCCAGCAATCTACTCCCCCATGAGCAGTTCTTC	CASNLLPHEQFF
-	TRBV7-8	-	TRBJ2-1	TGTGCCAGCAGCCCCTCCCTAGCGTTCAGCTCCTACAATGAGCAGTTCTTC	CASSPSLAFSSYNEQFF
-	TRBV28	many	TRBJ2-2	TGTGCCAGCAGTCCCACCGACAGAAACACCGGGGAGCTGTTTTTT	CASSPTDRNTGELFF
-	TRBV7-2	-	TRBJ1-2	TGTGCCAGCAGCCTACCGGGGATCACCTATGGCTACACCTTC	CASSLPGITYGYTF